These T cell receptor beta chains were read from a single sample in a study of blood T cells in healthy people across ages. In TCRdb, the 5' RACE reads were re-called with MiXCR into one record per CDR3 protein. The sample has roughly 640,000 distinct CDR3 sequences, roughly 30% seen once. Sequencing used blood. These receptors all stem from a woman older than 75 in good health. Each CDR3 is given with its conserved first and last residue. The D gene is left open where the match is weak. Not all rows give a size; the values are once, few, many and, for expanded clones, a class.

j_gene	v_gene	abundance	d_gene	CDR3nt	CDR3aa
TRBJ2-3	TRBV6-1	few	TRBD1	TGTGCCAGCGCGGGACAGGGGGACACAGATACGCAGTATTTT	CASAGQGDTDTQYF
TRBJ1-2	TRBV7-2	many	TRBD1	TGTGCCAGCAGCCCCGGGACAGGGGGAGTCCTTAACTATGGCTACACCTTC	CASSPGTGGVLNYGYTF
TRBJ1-2	TRBV20-1	many	.	TGCAGTGCTTCCGCTAGGAGCCCCCTATATGGCTACACCTTC	CSASARSPLYGYTF
TRBJ2-3	TRBV4-2	many	TRBD2	TGTGCCAGCAGCCAAGCTAGCGGGGGACACACAGATACGCAGTATTTT	CASSQASGGHTDTQYF
TRBJ1-1	TRBV10-3	many	.	TGTGCCTCTAAGGAGGGGCTCGGGAACACTGAAGCTTTCTTT	CASKEGLGNTEAFF
TRBJ2-5	TRBV29-1	many	.	TGCAGCATCCGGGACGGCCAAGAGACCCAGTACTTC	CSIRDGQETQYF
TRBJ1-2	TRBV18	few	TRBD1	TGTGCCAGTTCACGTGTTACCGGGACAGGGGCTGGCTACACCTTC	CASSRVTGTGAGYTF
TRBJ1-1	TRBV20-1	many	.	TGCAGTGAAAGTCAGGACCTTTACACTGAAGCTTTCTTT	CSESQDLYTEAFF
TRBJ1-2	TRBV6-2/TRBV6-3	many	.	TGTGCCAGCACCATTCACCAGAGGCGGGACACGGACTATGGCTACACCTTC	CASTIHQRRDTDYGYTF
TRBJ2-6	TRBV24-1	.	TRBD1	TGCGCCACCAGTGACCCGGGACAGGGGGGTTACTCTGGGGCCAACGTCCTGACTTTC	CATSDPGQGGYSGANVLTF
TRBJ1-2	TRBV28	.	.	TGTGCCAGCAGCCAAAGCCTACGGGGGACCGGCTACACCTTC	CASSQSLRGTGYTF
TRBJ2-4	TRBV20-1	.	TRBD2	TGCAGTGCTAAGAGCGGGGTTTTGTACGAGCAGCACTTC	CSAKSGVLYEQHF
TRBJ1-2	TRBV7-9	many	TRBD1	TGTGCCAGCAGCTTACAGGGGGCCACTGGCTACACCTTC	CASSLQGATGYTF
TRBJ2-7	TRBV4-1	.	.	TGCGCCAGCAGCGCACCCCAGGGATACGAGCAGTACTTC	CASSAPQGYEQYF
TRBJ1-5	TRBV7-2	few	.	TGTGCCAGCAGCGAACAGAGAAATCAGCCCCAGCATTTT	CASSEQRNQPQHF
TRBJ1-1	TRBV3-1	many	TRBD1	TGTGCCAGCAGCCAAGAGATAGGGGGCGGGACTGAAGCTTTCTTT	CASSQEIGGGTEAFF
TRBJ1-1	TRBV5-1	many	.	TGCGCCAGCAGCTTGGGATCAGGGTTGGGCACTGAAGCTTTCTTT	CASSLGSGLGTEAFF
TRBJ2-3	TRBV6-2/TRBV6-3	.	.	TGTGCCAGCAGTCGGCGGGACAGAGACACAGATACGCAGTATTTT	CASSRRDRDTDTQYF
TRBJ1-3	TRBV9	.	.	TGTGCCAGCAGCCCTCGGGGGTCGCACGGAAACACCATATATTTT	CASSPRGSHGNTIYF
TRBJ2-7	TRBV5-1	.	TRBD1	TGCGCCAGCAGCTTGGGGGCTGGGACAGGGGACTACGAGCAGTACTTC	CASSLGAGTGDYEQYF
TRBJ2-2	TRBV12-3/TRBV12-4	many	TRBD1	TGTGCCAGCACCCTAGGACAGGGGGCCGGGACCGGGGAGCTGTTTTTT	CASTLGQGAGTGELFF
TRBJ2-7	TRBV20-1	.	.	TGCAGTGCCCAGAGGGGGGAGCAGTACTTC	CSAQRGEQYF
TRBJ1-2	TRBV7-9	.	TRBD1	TGTGCCAGCGGACCGACAGGGTTGGGCTACACCTTC	CASGPTGLGYTF
TRBJ1-2	TRBV5-1	.	TRBD1	TGCGCCAGCAGTTGGGACAGCACCCAGAGGGACTACACCTTC	CASSWDSTQRDYTF
TRBJ1-1	TRBV6-2/TRBV6-3	.	.	TGTGCCAGCAGTGACCCAGGACGGCCTGAAGCTTTCTTT	CASSDPGRPEAFF
TRBJ1-4	TRBV7-9	many	.	TGTGCCAGCAGCATTAGAGTTGTCGGGAGGGATGAAAAACTGTTTTTT	CASSIRVVGRDEKLFF
TRBJ2-5	TRBV20-1	.	TRBD2	TGCAGTGCTAGAGAAGGACTAGCTATCAATGAGCAGTACTTC	CSAREGLAINEQYF
TRBJ2-6	TRBV5-1	.	.	TGCGCCAGCAGCTTGGACTCCTCAGGGGGGGCCAACGTCCTGACTTTC	CASSLDSSGGANVLTF
TRBJ1-6	TRBV12-3/TRBV12-4	many	TRBD1	TGTGCCAGCAGCGCGACAGGGGATTCACCCCTCCACTTT	CASSATGDSPLHF
TRBJ1-2	TRBV9	many	.	TGTGCCAGCAGCCGGACAGTATATGGCTACACCTTC	CASSRTVYGYTF
TRBJ1-1	TRBV30	.	TRBD1	TGTGCCTGCGAGACAGGGGGCGAAACCACTGAAGCTTTCTTT	CACETGGETTEAFF
TRBJ2-5	TRBV6-6	many	.	TGTGCCAGCTGGACAAGGGGTCGGCAAGAGACCCAGTACTTC	CASWTRGRQETQYF
TRBJ2-7	TRBV5-1	.	.	TGCGCCAGCAGCTTGGACTCGACTACTCCATACGAGCAGTACTTC	CASSLDSTTPYEQYF
TRBJ2-1	TRBV19	few	.	TGTGCCAGTAGTCTCCGAAACGGGATCAATGAGCAGTTCTTC	CASSLRNGINEQFF
TRBJ1-6	TRBV10-3	once	.	TGTGCCATCAGTGAGCCTCAGGGGTGGAATTCACCCCCCCACTTT	CAISEPQGWNSPPHF
TRBJ2-5	TRBV4-3	.	.	TGCGCCAGCAGCCAAGGGTCGGGGAGAACGGAGACCCAGTACTTC	CASSQGSGRTETQYF
TRBJ2-5	TRBV20-1	many	.	TGCAGTGCTCCCCCCACGGGGGTGGAAGAGACCCAGTACTTC	CSAPPTGVEETQYF
TRBJ2-1	TRBV7-3	many	TRBD2	TGTGCCAGCAGCTTACAGGGGCGGGGGGTTATACGGTCCCTTTCCTACAATGAGCAGTTCTTC	CASSLQGRGVIRSLSYNEQFF
TRBJ2-1	TRBV15	many	TRBD1	TGTGCCACCAGCAGGGCCGGGACAGGGGGCAATGAGCAGTTCTTC	CATSRAGTGGNEQFF
TRBJ2-5	TRBV5-1	many	.	TGCGCCAGCAGCTTGGAGGGACGGCGACAAGAGACCCAGTACTTC	CASSLEGRRQETQYF
TRBJ2-3	TRBV2	many	.	TGTGCCAGCAGCCTTACAGGGAGAGATACGCAGTATTTT	CASSLTGRDTQYF
TRBJ2-7	TRBV4-1	.	TRBD2	TGCGCCAGCAGCCAGCCGGGACTACAGTCCTACGAGCAGTACTTC	CASSQPGLQSYEQYF